This T cell receptor beta chain was identified during a study of blood T cells in healthy people across ages. About this clonotype: Its cognate antigen is unknown.

PBMCs numbering at least 7 million were isolated per sample. Then a second PCR, running roughly 7 to 11 cycles, was carried out with a sample-barcoded 5' primer and a J-beta primer mix. Each of the samples gave a minimum of 2.5 million paired-end reads that contained CDR3. TCRdb reanalysed the 5' RACE reads using MiXCR and keeps one entry per CDR3 protein. This table has 1.4 million to 1.5 million distinct CDR3 sequences, 42% appearing once. Overall study results and limits: In these data, TCR beta diversity tracked strongly with naive T cell percentage.

The CDR3 loop spans 14 amino acids. V was pared by 0 bases and J by 5 bases, with 5 bases of the junction left unmatched. From germline, CDR1 is DFQATT and CDR2 SNEGSKA (reference sequence). This receptor was obtained from a woman in her late teens or twenties in good health. The sequenced material came from blood. The J gene is TRBJ1-2, the V gene TRBV20-1, with 8 nucleotides matching TRBD1. In DNA, the CDR3 is TGCAGTGCTAGAGATAGGACAGGGCGGTATGGCTACACCTTC. As protein: CSARDRTGRYGYTF.